This T cell receptor (beta chain) was captured by sequencing in a study of PD-1 blockade in classical Hodgkin lymphoma. The study's findings and limits: Newly diagnosed patients were reported to exhibit reduced baseline TCR diversity relative to healthy donors. Among the patients, those starting nivolumab under 1 year after ASCT were excluded.

Regarding this clone: The antigen remains undetermined.

Profiled with immunoSEQ multiplex PCR; TCRdb holds only in-frame clones, not every one. The sample shows about 13,000 clones, approximately 79% of them seen only once. Every single patient, without exception, relapsed after autologous stem cell transplantation, and brentuximab vedotin exposure varied. Specimen: peripheral blood mononuclear cells (PBMCs), collected at baseline. The origin of this receptor is a human donor with classical Hodgkin lymphoma.

The CDR3 DNA is TGTGCCAGTAGCGTTGGACTACTTAGCACAGATACGCAGTATTTT. Translating gives CASSVGLLSTDTQYF. The genes are TRBV19 and TRBJ2-3; possible D gene TRBD2, 6 bases. V was shortened by 6 bases and J by 0 bases, with 13 bases between the two germline ends. In germline, CDR1 is LNHDA, CDR2 SQIVND (reference sequence). The CDR3 loop spans 15 amino acids.